This T cell receptor beta chain originates from a study of cytomegalovirus exposure and HLA in healthy donors. Notes on the study in general: One later analysis, an examination of the 120 validation repertoires, found that first-cohort TCR clusters tended to co-occur in them.

The CDR3 has 13 residues. V dropped 3 bases and J dropped 1 base, with 6 bases sitting between them. Germline CDR1 reads SNHLY; CDR2 reads FYNNEI. This clone was observed once. The target antigen is unknown. Produced via immunoSEQ multiplex PCR; TCRdb's table is partial and in-frame only. The sample includes around 400,000 clones, 70% to 90% seen only once; the top ten take 0.65% to 0.95%. This clonotype was obtained from a woman aged 18-35 years in good health and CMV-seronegative. The V and J genes are TRBV2 and TRBJ2-5; D gene uncertain. Sequencing used PBMCs. The CDR3 sequence is CASSESGQETQYF. The DNA for the CDR3 is TGTGCCAGCAGTGAGTCAGGCCAAGAGACCCAGTACTTC.